This record concerns one T cell receptor (beta chain) sequence. The antigen is unknown. Elective cesarean births at roughly 35-43 weeks, without labor or membrane rupture, supplied the cord blood. Sorted naive CD8+ T cell numbers ranged ~18,000 to ~100,000. The data were obtained in a study of naive CD8 T cells in extremely preterm neonates. The study's findings and limits: Shared CDR3 nucleotide sequences: preterm approximately 2.7%, term 0.35% to 0.4%, children roughly 0.03%, adults about 0.0095%.

TCRdb keeps only in-frame clones here, not all; method: immunoSEQ multiplex PCR. The table lists around 4,800 clones, 95% to 98% of them singletons. Looked up from germline, CDR1 is MNHEY and CDR2 is SMNVEV (reference sequence). Trimming stripped 3 bases from V and 7 bases from J, with 10 bases between. The CDR3 is 14 residues long. The V gene is TRBV27, the J gene TRBJ1-6, with D unclear. Sequenced: naive CD8+ T cells from cord blood. This receptor was identified in a newborn in good health. The CDR3 DNA reads as TGTGCCAGCAGTTTCGGGTCAGTGAATTCACCCCTCCACTTT. The encoded protein is CASSFGSVNSPLHF.